This TCR beta chain was found in a study of cytomegalovirus exposure and HLA in healthy donors (dated by TCRdb to the late 2010s). Regarding the study in general: An earlier analysis of some 600 of the donors reported under 300 Gb of sequence data and 117 million unique TCR beta sequences obtained from some 170 million T cells. Rather than using new phenotypic data, the later analysis identified candidate immune exposures from TCR beta sequences and from how often those sequences occurred across donors. In a later genetic analysis, genome-wide SNP genotypes for about 60% of the 666 donors were used, and that subset was treated as a discovery cohort. An early release covering about 600 HLA-typed donors comprised 300 to 350 gigabases of sequencing data and 85 million to 100 million unique TCR sequences. Among about 410 genotyped donors of the cohort, an average of approximately 240,000 unique TCR beta nucleotide sequences was sequenced per donor, of which about 19% were non-productive. The study combined high-throughput TCR immunosequencing, statistical association of individual TCRs with disease status, and machine learning to predict cytomegalovirus infection status. A separate validation cohort of 90 to 150 different subjects was used in addition to the approximately 700-subject first cohort. The study used immunosequencing to profile the T cell repertoires of 670 or so subjects and linked those repertoires to cytomegalovirus serostatus. HLA typing included class I and class II loci at four-digit resolution. Alongside the repertoire data, information on donor age, sex, ethnicity and CMV serostatus was compiled. About five DR-DQ haplotypes were treated as single units for association and clustering because of strong linkage in the cohort. Of the roughly 430 genotyped donors, around 81% fell in the genetic ancestry cluster associated with self-reported Caucasian donors. The study was designed to test whether signatures of past pathogen exposure could be identified by cataloging public T cell receptors. To decide whether each TCR beta V gene segment behaved as functional or pseudogenic, an earlier analysis of 587 of the donors relied on high-throughput TCR beta sequencing. A later analysis re-examined previously published TCR beta repertoires from around 670 donors and added high-resolution HLA genotyping to investigate patterns of TCR occurrence. The number of donors typed differed by locus, with 629-630 for A, B, C, DRB1 and DQB1, 522 for DQA1, nearly 610 for DPA1, and some 450 for DPB1. Every repertoire in the discovery cohort had been generated on one and the same sequencing platform.

Overall results and qualifications from the work: While some public TCRs were present in many individuals, most TCR sequences turned up only very rarely across donors. Because counts were too low, 15 or so rarely observed V segments, including chromosome 9 orphons, were excluded from the earlier analysis of 587 of the donors. A further reported finding was that TCR beta sequences accurately predicted the HLA-A and HLA-B alleles for most subjects in the first cohort. Because HLA typing was missing for some donors at each locus, association tests included only the typed subset. Several of the top co-occurrence clusters appeared to be linked to parvovirus B19, influenza, CMV and Epstein-Barr virus, according to a later analysis. A later analysis found that TCR association rates varied across HLA loci, with DRB1 alleles showing the most associated TCRs and HLA-C alleles the fewest. For the cohort, immune exposure information was limited to CMV serostatus. V-gene and J-gene trimming of TCR beta chains was associated with a missense DCLRE1C variant in a later genetic analysis, and the association was replicated in an independent cohort. Only TCR beta chains were sequenced in this cohort, and the absence of alpha or paired-chain data limited detectable features. The study gave a list of some 150 TCR beta chains associated with cytomegalovirus. In a later analysis, HLA-associated TCR beta chains were found to be more clonally expanded and to have lower generation probabilities than equally common non-associated chains. In a later analysis, most CMV-associated TCR beta chains were found to appear HLA-restricted, with HLA associations seemingly driven largely by CMV exposure. Roughly uniform sequencing depth across donors was assumed in presence/absence analyses, although this assumption may not hold. Assigning TCR associations to individual alleles was difficult when HLA alleles, especially DR and DQ, strongly co-occurred. A later analysis associated 15,000 or so TCR beta sequences with specific HLA alleles at a false discovery rate of 0.05. In a later genetic analysis, fewer N-insertions in productive TCRs were reported among donors in an Asian-associated ancestry cluster than the roughly 700-donor mean. Correlated functional status among segregating V segments might reflect linkage disequilibrium, but an unknown experimental factor could not be ruled out. Broadly in line with IMGT annotations, most TCR beta V segments showed up in productive rearrangements about 87% or about 30% of the time in an earlier analysis of approximately 640 of the donors. The classifier was reported to diagnose cytomegalovirus status with high specificity and sensitivity in both the original cohort and the validation cohort. A cluster of highly shared sequence variants was judged likely to represent a technical artifact of the sequencing pipeline. According to the authors, the approach could potentially be generalized to other disease states and immunological phenotypes. A few of the identified cytomegalovirus-associated TCR beta chains were confirmed in vitro to be specific for cytomegalovirus antigens.

This clone was recorded once. The antigen it binds to is not known. One end of the junction varies from germline; a read error may be responsible. Library method: the immunoSEQ multiplex PCR assay. For the multiplex PCR, a mixture combining 60 forward primers for TCR Vbeta segments and 13 reverse primers for TCR Jbeta segments was used. The CDR3 region of rearranged TCR beta genes was amplified from genomic DNA by a multiplex PCR assay. On the Illumina HiSeq System, the amplified TCR beta libraries were sequenced as 87-base-pair reads. The original methods were these. In a later analysis, tens of millions of unique TCR beta chains were counted across the roughly 670 repertoires, and around 10 million of these chains were shared by at least two donors. To remove PCR and sequencing errors, raw reads were error-corrected and collapsed into unique sequences using a nearest-neighbor algorithm that merged closely related sequences. V, D and J gene segments were assigned by aligning CDR3 sequences to IMGT reference sequences. For a sequence to be retained, at least a six-nucleotide match to both a V gene segment and a J gene segment was required. A rearrangement counted as productive if the CDR3 had no stop codons and remained in frame with V and J, and every other rearrangement counted as non-productive. CDR3 was defined according to IMGT convention as the region running from the second conserved V-encoded cysteine to the conserved J-encoded phenylalanine. Sequences without an unambiguous match to a single V gene segment were excluded from the earlier analysis of several hundred of the donors. In an earlier analysis of almost 600 of the donors, a V segment was called functional when productive rearrangements were above 56.7%, and segregating when the standard deviation between donors exceeded 5%. A statistical classification framework was built for diagnosing cytomegalovirus status from the catalog of TCR beta chain sequences. In a later analysis, TCR nucleotide sequences were compared against IMGT/GENE-DB human TR gene sequences so that V and J genes could be assigned. A later analysis assigned CDR3 sequences and most-parsimonious VDJ recombination scenarios with the TCRdist pipeline. In a later analysis, each TCR beta chain was defined by its CDR3 amino acid sequence together with its V-gene family, and reads without a unique V-gene family were excluded. A later analysis removed several hundred highly shared, low-generation-probability nucleotide sequences to deal with suspected cross-contamination and a sequencing artifact. In a later analysis, a clonal expansion index was calculated for each public chain from normalized within-repertoire ranks of inferred template counts. In a later analysis, generation probabilities were computed with a VDJ recombination model fitted to out-of-frame rearrangements, and the resulting probabilities were checked against IGoR. Hypergeometric tests were used in a later analysis to score TCR-TCR, TCR-HLA and TCR-CMV co-occurrence, with a repertoire-size bias correction applied to the TCR pairs. A later analysis estimated false discovery rates by permuting HLA or CMV assignments 20 times. In a later analysis, co-occurring TCRs were grouped using DBSCAN, with TCRdist sequence similarity added in when clustering inside HLA-allele-positive subsets. Repertoires with fewer than 30,000 or more than 120,000 public chains were left out of co-occurrence clustering, as were five repertoires with anomalous nucleotide sharing. This is the immuneACCESS table as TCRdb keeps it, with only in-frame sequences that have V and J called. A part of the clones is gone; compared with another copy, unresolved V genes explain less than half, and the rest is unexplained. V and J calls and clone size are as listed in that table; D and trimming were resolved from the DNA. The sample profile shows more than 150,000 clones; more than 85% of them were found once. The ten biggest clones cover roughly 0.2% of the sample.

The cohort was made up of several hundred healthy bone marrow donors. At the time of sampling, all cohort members were nominally healthy, though unrecorded immune exposures were likely present. The donor tested CMV seronegative and was one of the 352 seronegative cohort members. Every donor gave a peripheral blood sample, and the peripheral blood mononuclear cells from that sample were used for TCR beta sequencing. The Qiagen DNeasy Blood Extraction Kit was used to extract genomic DNA from the blood cell samples. This receptor was identified in a girl under two years old in good health and CMV-seronegative. Sequencing was performed on PBMCs.

This receptor carries the CDR3 CASSLVGGLWWDERFF. The nucleotides are TGTGCCAGCAGCTTAGTTGGGGGACTATGGTGGGATGAGCGGTTCTTC. This chain joins TRBV7-9 to TRBJ2-1, and 7 junction bases match TRBD2. From a lookup of the germline V gene (reference sequence), CDR1 and CDR2 are SEHNR and FQNEAQ. The CDR3 spans 16 residues, from the cysteine through the phenylalanine. Left in the record is the CDR3 DNA by itself, 48 bases read in frame from the first base. Outside the CDR3, residues come from the reference TRBV7-9 and TRBJ2-1 proteins, so the full variable domain is: DTGVSQNPRHKITKRGQNVTFRCDPISEHNRLYWYRQTLGQGPEFLTYFQNEAQLEKSRLLSDRFSAERPKGSFSTLEIQRTEQGDSAMYLCASSLVGGLWWDERFFGPGTRLTVL.